Following are 5 T cell receptor beta chains from one sample sequenced in a study of blood T cell repertoires in COVID-19. Using immunoSEQ multiplex PCR, the repertoire was profiled, and TCRdb retains in-frame clones only, with some absent. The sample has some 180,000 clones; over 80% are singletons. The sample consisted of peripheral blood. The receptors originated from a woman in her sixties or seventies with COVID-19, enrolled during active disease.

In DNA, the CDR3 is TGCGCCAGCAGCCCGAACGGGAACACTGAAGCTTTCTTT. It specifies CASSPNGNTEAFF. The V call is TRBV5-1, the J call TRBJ1-1, with D unresolved. The CDR3 is 13 amino acids. Trimming removed 4 bases at V and 1 base at J, with 8 bases between. Germline V gene data show CDR1 as SGHRS and CDR2 as YFSETQ. The full variable domain, rest sourced from reference TRBV5-1 and TRBJ1-1, is KAGVTQTPRYLIKTRGQQVTLSCSPISGHRSVSWYQQTPGQGLQFLFEYFSETQRNKGNFPGRFSGRQFSNSRSEMNVSTLELGDSALYLCASSPNGNTEAFFGQGTRLTVV.

The chain employs TRBV2 and TRBJ1-6; 12 nucleotides align to TRBD1. The trim removed 3 bases at V and 5 bases at J, leaving 5 bases unmatched. The CDR3 runs 17 residues. In germline, CDR1 is SNHLY, CDR2 FYNNEI. The CDR3 DNA reads as TGTGCCAGCAGTGACCGGGACAGGGGGCTGGATAATTCACCCCTCCACTTT. Translation gives CASSDRDRGLDNSPLHF. Using reference TRBV2 and TRBJ1-6 for the parts outside the CDR3, the full variable domain is EPEVTQTPSHQVTQMGQEVILRCVPISNHLYFYWYRQILGQKVEFLVSFYNNEISEKSEIFDDQFSVERPDGSNFTLKIRSTKLEDSAMYFCASSDRDRGLDNSPLHFGNGTRLTVT.

The chain couples TRBV24-1 to TRBJ2-2; 8 nucleotides line up with TRBD2. Unmatched junction bases numbered 6, after V lost 9 bases and J lost 4 bases. Germline V gene lookup returns CDR1 KGHDR and CDR2 SFDVKD. This CDR3 comprises 14 residues. In DNA, the CDR3 is TGTGCCACCCGGGGGGGGCGAGGCACCGGGGAGCTGTTTTTT. Its protein product is CATRGGRGTGELFF.

This clone was counted only a few times. The chain uses TRBV27 and TRBJ2-7; TRBD2 matches 8 bases. CDR3 length: 18 residues. V lost 5 bases to trimming and J lost 4 bases; unmatched junction nucleotides: 19. Looked up from germline, CDR1 is MNHEY and CDR2 is SMNVEV (reference sequence). The CDR3 sequence is CASSPQYPSSGGLYEQYF. CDR3 coding DNA: TGTGCCAGCAGTCCCCAGTACCCCTCGAGCGGGGGCCTGTACGAGCAGTACTTC.

The chain joins TRBV7-2 to TRBJ2-1; D is unclear. CDR3 length: 12 residues. From germline, CDR1 is SGHTA and CDR2 FQGNSA. V gave up 1 base and J gave up 9 bases, with 7 bases separating them. In nucleotides, the CDR3 is TGTGCCAGCAGCTTAGTCGGTGCTGAGCAGTTCTTC. Translation: CASSLVGAEQFF.